This passage covers 18 T cell receptor beta chains from one sample sequenced in a study of T cells in women clearing cervical HPV infection. Sequencing was performed with immunoSEQ multiplex PCR; in TCRdb, only in-frame clones are kept and a portion is missing. The sample has approximately 37,000 clones. Sample: blood buffy coat. All receptors derive from a woman between 18 and 75 years old with a cervical HPV16 infection that either progressed to CIN3+ or cleared (not recorded which).

With regard to this clone: The read ends 3 residues before the CDR3 terminus; that terminus is restored from the germline J gene. V usage is TRBV13 and J usage is TRBJ2-2, with a weak D call TRBD1 (5 bases). The CDR3 length is 16 residues. CDR1 and CDR2 (germline): PRHDT, FYEKMQ (reference sequence). CDR3 protein: CASSSDMVGGANVLFF. The part of the CDR3 DNA that was read is TGTGCCAGCAGCTCAGACATGGTGGGTGGGGCCAACGTG.

As to this clone: The CDR3 end is not reached by the read, which stops 3 residues before it; the germline J gene fills it in. The genes are TRBV19 and TRBJ1-5, with 10 bases fitting TRBD1. CDR1 is LNHDA, CDR2 SQIVND, per germline (reference sequence). The CDR3 covers 14 residues. Trimming removed 6 bases from V and 6 bases from J; junction bases left unmatched: 5. CDR3 sequence reads: CASRDGQGGQPQHF. Partial CDR3 DNA: TGTGCCAGTAGGGACGGACAGGGGGGTCAGCCC. The variable domain in full, with the rest retrieved from reference TRBV19 and TRBJ1-5, is DGGITQSPKYLFRKEGQNVTLSCEQNLNHDAMYWYRQDPGQGLRLIYYSQIVNDFQKGDIAEGYSVSREKKESFPLTVTSAQKNPTAFYLCASRDGQGGQPQHFGDGTRLSIL.

In regard to this clone: Read coverage stops 3 residues before the CDR3 terminus; the germline J gene supplies the remainder. V is TRBV18 and J is TRBJ2-4; a weak D match, TRBD1 (6 bases). The CDR3 is 13 amino acids. Germline V gene sequence: CDR1 KGHSH, CDR2 LQKENI. Trimming stripped 8 bases from V and 5 bases from J, with 13 bases between. This chain's CDR3 is CASLQGNQNIQYF. The CDR3 DNA, read in part, is TGTGCCAGCCTACAGGGAAACCAAAACATT.

About this clone itself: The missing CDR3 end, 3 residues past where the read stops, is filled in from the germline J gene. The chain uses TRBV4-1 and TRBJ2-7, with 13 bases aligning to TRBD2. CDR1 is MGHRA, CDR2 YSYEKL, per germline. The trim removed 4 bases at V and 2 bases at J, leaving 5 bases unmatched. The CDR3 spans 16 residues. The chain's CDR3 is CASSPLGTSGTYEQYF. CDR3 DNA, as far as it was read: TGCGCCAGCAGCCCCCTAGGGACTAGCGGGACCTACGAG.

Points on this clone: The sequence runs out 3 residues before the end of the CDR3; the remainder is reconstructed from the germline J gene. The chain links TRBV10-3 to TRBJ2-7; 10 nucleotides match TRBD1. CDR1 ENHRY and CDR2 SYGVKD come from the germline V gene. The V and J ends lost 10 bases and 5 bases, in that order; junction bases with no gene match: 8. The length of the CDR3 is 13 residues. The CDR3 here is CATRAGTGDEQYF. The DNA read from the CDR3 is TGTGCCACTAGGGCGGGGACAGGGGACGAG.

About this clone itself: The read stops 3 residues short of the end of the CDR3; the missing end is completed from the germline J gene. The chain joins TRBV19 to TRBJ2-3, with TRBD2 matching 7 bases. CDR1 and CDR2 from the germline V gene are LNHDA and SQIVND (reference sequence). The CDR3 runs 16 residues. The covered CDR3 bases are TGTGCCAGTAGTCTGAACGGGGGGATTCGATCTCAGCCG. Protein sequence: CASSLNGGIRSQP. The entire CDR3 reads CASSLNGGIRSQPQYF.

A remark on this clone: The read terminates 3 residues ahead of where the CDR3 ends, so the germline J gene completes it. The chain recombines TRBV5-1 with TRBJ1-1; D might be TRBD1 (6 bases). V lost 1 base and J 4 bases, leaving 11 bases between the germline ends. CDR1 and CDR2 from the germline V gene are SGHRS and YFSETQ. The CDR3 length is 14 residues. The sequenced part of the CDR3 DNA is TGCGCCAGCAGCTTGACAGGGTTCGGCACTGAA. Amino acid sequence: CASSLTGFGTE. The CDR3 in full is CASSLTGFGTEAFF. The full variable domain, completed using reference TRBV5-1 and TRBJ1-1, is KAGVTQTPRYLIKTRGQQVTLSCSPISGHRSVSWYQQTPGQGLQFLFEYFSETQRNKGNFPGRFSGRQFSNSRSEMNVSTLELGDSALYLCASSLTGFGTEAFFGQGTRLTVV.

Details on this clone: Read sequence stops 3 residues before the CDR3 end, and the germline J gene provides the missing end. The chain joins TRBV5-1 to TRBJ2-3, with 9 bases matching TRBD1. This CDR3 has 15 amino acids. CDR1 and CDR2 (germline): SGHRS, YFSETQ. The junction had 8 bases not matched to a gene; V was cut back by 5 bases and J by 4 bases. CDR3 sequence reads: CASRQGAGVSDTQYF. CDR3 DNA, as far as it was read: TGCGCCAGCAGACAGGGGGCAGGGGTCTCAGATACG.

The part of the CDR3 DNA that was read is TGTGCCAGTAGTATGGTAGCGGGAGGGCCCTCCGATGAG. Its protein product is CASSMVAGGPSDE. The complete CDR3 sequence is CASSMVAGGPSDEQFF. The chain joins TRBV19 to TRBJ2-1; 11 bases line up with TRBD2. The sequence runs out 3 residues before the end of the CDR3; the remainder is reconstructed from the germline J gene. Germline trimming cut 3 bases from V and 8 bases from J; bases unmatched to any gene: 9. CDR1 LNHDA and CDR2 SQIVND come from the germline V gene (reference sequence). This CDR3 spans 16 amino acids.

Of note for this clone: The read stops 3 residues short of the end of the CDR3; the missing end is completed from the germline J gene. This chain connects TRBV7-6 to TRBJ2-5; 8 positions match TRBD1. V was clipped by 5 bases and J by 4 bases; unmatched bases: 6. Germline lookup yields CDR1 SGHVS and CDR2 FNYEAQ. The CDR3 spans 14 residues. The covered CDR3 bases are TGTGCCAGCAGCACCCCCGGGACAGGAGAGACC. Translation: CASSTPGTGET. The full CDR3 is CASSTPGTGETQYF.

With respect to this clone: The read is 3 residues too short to cover the CDR3 end, so that end is filled in from the germline J gene. The chain joins TRBV5-1 to TRBJ2-7, with no clear D. V was cut by 2 bases and J by 0 bases, with 12 bases left in between. Per the germline V gene, CDR1 is SGHRS and CDR2 is YFSETQ. This CDR3 is built from 15 residues. The sequenced part of the CDR3 DNA is TGCGCCAGCAGCTTAGGGCAGATGAGCTCCTACGAG. Its protein is CASSLGQMSSYE. Given in full, the CDR3 is CASSLGQMSSYEQYF.

Remarks on this clone: Sequencing ends 3 residues short of the CDR3 end; the germline J gene provides the rest. The chain carries TRBV11-2 and TRBJ2-1; 9 bases are shared with TRBD1. Germline V gene data show CDR1 as SGHAT and CDR2 as FQNNGV. With 5 bases clipped from V and 4 bases from J, the junction kept 6 bases outside the gene matches. The CDR3 extends over 15 amino acids. The sequenced CDR3 bases are TGTGCCAGCAGCCATAACAGGGGGCGATACAATGAG. Protein sequence: CASSHNRGRYNE. The whole CDR3 protein reads CASSHNRGRYNEQFF.

Notes on this clone: Read sequence stops 3 residues before the CDR3 end, and the germline J gene provides the missing end. This rearrangement joins TRBV20-1 to TRBJ1-1; D is ambiguous. Trimming took off 3 bases at V and 4 bases at J, with 12 bases between the two ends. Germline CDR1 and CDR2: DFQATT and SNEGSKA (reference sequence). This CDR3 contains 13 residues. The CDR3 DNA, read in part, is TGCAGTGCTAGGTCTGGGTCAGGCACTGAA. Its protein is CSARSGSGTE. The whole CDR3 sequence is CSARSGSGTEAFF.

As for this clone: Coverage ceases 3 residues before the CDR3 finishes, and the germline J gene fills in the end. The V call is TRBV12-3 or TRBV12-4, the J call TRBJ2-5; TRBD1 matches at 7 bases. The CDR3 totals 13 residues. Trimming removed 3 bases from V and 4 bases from J; junction bases left unmatched: 2. This chain's CDR3 is CASSFDRVETQYF. The sequenced CDR3 bases are TGTGCCAGCAGTTTCGACAGGGTAGAGACC.

Of note for this clone: With the read ending 3 residues before the CDR3 end, the germline J gene is used to fill in that end. The genes are TRBV19 and TRBJ1-4, with a tentative D call TRBD1 (6 bases). V dropped 7 bases and J dropped 5 bases, with 23 bases sitting between them. The CDR3 runs 17 residues. In germline, CDR1 is LNHDA, CDR2 SQIVND (reference sequence). The CDR3 is CASTDRGHDVTNEKLFF. The DNA read from the CDR3 is TGTGCCAGTACGGATAGGGGACACGATGTCACGAATGAAAAA.

To note about this clone: The read halts 3 residues ahead of the CDR3 end, with the missing end drawn from the germline J gene. J is TRBJ2-1 and V is TRBV27, with 11 bases that match TRBD2. J was trimmed by 6 bases and V by 6 bases; bases with no gene match: 1. The germline gives CDR1 MNHEY, CDR2 SMNVEV (reference sequence). This CDR3 is 13 amino acids long. The sequenced part of the CDR3 DNA is TGTGCCAGCAGCCTAGCGGGAGGCAATGAG. Translating gives CASSLAGGNE. The complete CDR3 protein is CASSLAGGNEQFF.

About this clone itself: The CDR3 end is not reached by the read, which stops 3 residues before it; the germline J gene fills it in. The chain has TRBV6-1 and TRBJ2-3; D ambiguous. Trimming pared 4 bases from V and 0 bases from J, leaving 5 bases between. CDR1 MNHNS and CDR2 SASEGT come from the germline V gene. This CDR3 is 13 amino acids long. The sequenced part of the CDR3 DNA is TGTGCCAGCAGTGCCTACAGCACAGATACG. It specifies CASSAYSTDT. The whole CDR3 sequence reads CASSAYSTDTQYF.

Regarding this clone: Coverage ceases 3 residues before the CDR3 finishes, and the germline J gene fills in the end. The V call is TRBV19, the J call TRBJ2-1, with D possibly TRBD1 on 5 matching bases. The ends were cut back, 1 base at V and 8 bases at J, with 15 bases in the middle. This CDR3 has 15 residues. Germline V gene data show CDR1 as LNHDA and CDR2 as SQIVND (reference sequence). The sequenced part of the CDR3 DNA is TGTGCCAGTAGTATAGGACAGATCCAAGTTCATGAG. This encodes CASSIGQIQVHE. The whole CDR3 reads CASSIGQIQVHEQFF.